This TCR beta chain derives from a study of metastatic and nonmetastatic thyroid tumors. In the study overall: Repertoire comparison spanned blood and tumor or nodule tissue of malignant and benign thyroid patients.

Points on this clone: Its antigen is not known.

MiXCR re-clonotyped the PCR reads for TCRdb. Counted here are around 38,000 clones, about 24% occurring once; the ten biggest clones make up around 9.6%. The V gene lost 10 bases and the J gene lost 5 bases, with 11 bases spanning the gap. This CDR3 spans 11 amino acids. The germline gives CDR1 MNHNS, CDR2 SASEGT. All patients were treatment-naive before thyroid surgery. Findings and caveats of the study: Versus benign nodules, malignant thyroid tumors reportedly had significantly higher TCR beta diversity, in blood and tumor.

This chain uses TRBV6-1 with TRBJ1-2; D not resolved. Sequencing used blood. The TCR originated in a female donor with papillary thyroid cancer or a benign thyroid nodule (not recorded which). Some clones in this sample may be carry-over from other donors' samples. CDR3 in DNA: TGTGCCACAAAAGGGCCGTATGGCTACACCTTC. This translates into CATKGPYGYTF.